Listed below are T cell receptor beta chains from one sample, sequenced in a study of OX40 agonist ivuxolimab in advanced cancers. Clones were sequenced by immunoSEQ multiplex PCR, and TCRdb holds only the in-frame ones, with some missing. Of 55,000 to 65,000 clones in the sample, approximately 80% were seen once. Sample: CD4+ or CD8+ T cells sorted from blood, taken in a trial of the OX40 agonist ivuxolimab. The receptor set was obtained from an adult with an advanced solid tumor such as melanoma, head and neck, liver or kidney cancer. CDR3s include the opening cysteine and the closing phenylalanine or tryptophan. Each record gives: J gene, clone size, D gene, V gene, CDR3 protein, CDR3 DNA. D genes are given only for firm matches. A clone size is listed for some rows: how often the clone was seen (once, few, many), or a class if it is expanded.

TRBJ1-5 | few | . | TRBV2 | CASKTSNSNQPQHF | TGTGCCAGCAAAACGAGTAATAGCAATCAGCCCCAGCATTTT
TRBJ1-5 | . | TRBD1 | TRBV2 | CASRETGAHNQPQHF | TGTGCCAGCAGGGAGACAGGGGCGCACAATCAGCCCCAGCATTTT
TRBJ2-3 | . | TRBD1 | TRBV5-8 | CASSPRDRARDTQYF | TGTGCCAGCAGCCCCCGGGACAGGGCAAGAGATACGCAGTATTTT
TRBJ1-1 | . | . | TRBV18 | CASSPRGEGRWTEAFF | TGTGCCAGCTCACCAAGGGGCGAGGGTAGATGGACTGAAGCTTTCTTT
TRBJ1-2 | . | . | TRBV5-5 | CASTSPEYGYTF | TGTGCCAGCACTAGCCCCGAGTATGGCTACACCTTC
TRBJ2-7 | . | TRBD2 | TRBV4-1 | CASSQGRGGRSSYEQYF | TGCGCCAGCAGCCAAGGTCGTGGCGGGAGGAGCTCCTACGAGCAGTACTTC
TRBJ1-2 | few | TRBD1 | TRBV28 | CASRPQGNYGYTF | TGTGCCAGCAGACCACAGGGGAACTATGGCTACACCTTC
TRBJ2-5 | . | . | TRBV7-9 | CASSRGRTQQETQYF | TGTGCCAGCAGCCGGGGTCGGACCCAACAAGAGACCCAGTACTTC
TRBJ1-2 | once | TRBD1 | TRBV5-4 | CASSFTGTGDTF | TGTGCCAGCAGCTTTACCGGGACAGGCGACACCTTC
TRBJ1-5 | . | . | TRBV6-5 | CASSYSFGAETTF | TGTGCCAGCAGTTACTCGTTTGGGGCAGAGACAACCTTT
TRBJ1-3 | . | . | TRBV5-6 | CASSLGGFGNTIYF | TGTGCCAGCAGCTTGGGGGGCTTTGGAAACACCATATATTTT
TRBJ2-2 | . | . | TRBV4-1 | CASSQDTRGGNTGELFF | TGCGCCAGCAGCCAAGATACCAGGGGAGGGAACACCGGGGAGCTGTTTTTT
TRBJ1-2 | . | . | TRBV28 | CASSPLPGGGWSGYTF | TGTGCCAGCAGTCCCCTTCCGGGGGGCGGATGGAGTGGCTACACCTTC
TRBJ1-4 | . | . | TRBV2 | CASSLEVWEGSEKLFF | TGTGCCAGCAGTCTGGAAGTGTGGGAGGGTAGTGAAAAACTGTTTTTT
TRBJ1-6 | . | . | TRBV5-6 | CASSLWADPPNSPLHF | TGTGCCAGCAGCTTGTGGGCGGATCCTCCGAATTCACCCCTCCACTTT
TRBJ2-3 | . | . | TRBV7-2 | CASSLDQGPGTQYF | TGTGCCAGCAGCTTAGATCAGGGACCGGGAACGCAGTATTTT
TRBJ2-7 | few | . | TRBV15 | CATSRVGGRYEQYF | TGTGCCACCAGCAGAGTGGGTGGGCGCTACGAGCAGTACTTC
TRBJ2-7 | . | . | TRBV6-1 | CASTPRGDSTEQYF | TGTGCCAGCACCCCAAGAGGAGACTCAACCGAGCAGTACTTC
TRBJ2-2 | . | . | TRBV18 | CASSPSSGPNTGELFF | TGTGCCAGCTCACCGTCTTCGGGCCCGAACACCGGGGAGCTGTTTTTT
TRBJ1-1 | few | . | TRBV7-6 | CASSRRPQGSSTEAFF | TGTGCCAGCAGCCGAAGGCCCCAGGGATCTTCCACTGAAGCTTTCTTT
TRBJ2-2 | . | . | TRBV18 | CASSQGLNTGELFF | TGTGCCAGCTCACAAGGACTTAACACCGGGGAGCTGTTTTTT
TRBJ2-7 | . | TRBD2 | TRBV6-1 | CASIGLAGGYEQYF | TGTGCCAGCATTGGACTAGCGGGAGGGTACGAGCAGTACTTC